This TCR beta chain was captured by sequencing in a study of T-cell reconstitution after alpha-beta-depleted transplantation in children (dated by TCRdb to about 2016). About the investigation overall: Using TCR repertoire profiling, the study quantitatively followed how T-cell immune reconstitution unfolded in children after TCRalphabeta/CD19-depleted allogeneic hematopoietic cell transplantation.

Libraries were made using PCR. Sequencing used an Illumina HiSeq 2500. TCR library preparation used molecular barcoding, with unique molecular identifiers applied to normalize quantification of the TCRbeta repertoire. TCRdb passed the public sequencing reads through fastp at Q25 and MiXCR, retaining productive beta sequences. Each record represents a unique CDR3 protein, reported with the most common genes and DNA among its rows. For this sample the table gives about 350,000 distinct CDR3 sequences, of which roughly 14% were detected only once. Clones ranked in the top ten supply roughly 4.3% of the sample. V and J lose 1 base and 7 bases, and a span of 14 bases separates them. CDR1 and CDR2 are drawn from the germline V gene: SGHTA, FQGNSA. The CDR3 goes from the cysteine to the phenylalanine over 14 residues. Of the read, only the CDR3 DNA is kept; its 42 bases are in frame from base 1. Remarks on this clonotype: Its cognate antigen has yet to be identified. No quality values exist for individual bases; no much larger clone is one base distant.

This TCR was sampled from a human donor who donated a stem cell graft to a child with Fanconi anemia. Source: PBMCs, taken from the stem cell graft. The chain links TRBV7-2 with TRBJ2-7, and perhaps TRBD2 as D gene, on 5 matching bases. The sequence in DNA is TGTGCCAGCAGCTTAGGACTACCCTACGATGAGCAGTACTTC. It codes for CASSLGLPYDEQYF.